This T cell receptor (beta chain) stems from a study of regulatory T cells in long-lasting Graves disease. Whole-study context: The definition of persistent Graves' disease was over 5 years of antithyroid drugs with positive TSH receptor antibodies.

This clonotype was observed a handful of times. TCR beta libraries were built with iRepertoire HTBI primers and Arm-PCR of CDR3 regions. TCRdb redid the calling of the multiplex PCR reads with MiXCR, one entry per CDR3 protein. The sample has 300,000 to 500,000 distinct CDR3 sequences, less than 25% seen once. The time point is: persistent/refractory GD, antithyroid drugs over 5 years with positive TRAb. PBMCs were the source of the RNA used for TCR sequencing. The sequencing used peripheral blood mononuclear cells (PBMCs), collected when the disease was refractory, from a patient treated with antithyroid drugs. The sequence came from a female donor with Graves disease.

The CDR3 nucleotides are TGTGCCAGCAGCCAAGTAGCTGGGGCCAACGTCCTGACTTTC. Translated: CASSQVAGANVLTF. The chain recombines TRBV3-1 with TRBJ2-6; D is ambiguous. Trimming took off 1 base at V and 2 bases at J, with 3 bases between the two ends. This CDR3 contains 14 residues. CDR1 and CDR2 (germline): LGHDT, YNNKEL (reference sequence).